These T cell receptor beta chains were read from a single sample in a study of T cells in tumors after PD-1 blockade. Assay used: immunoSEQ multiplex PCR; TCRdb lists only in-frame clones, some missing. The repertoire consists of some 9,600 clones, with approximately 70% occurring once and the leading ten covering roughly 13%. The sample here was tumor tissue, taken after anti-PD-1 treatment. The receptor source for this set is a human donor with basal cell carcinoma. Each CDR3 is given with its conserved first and last residue. The order of the fields is clone size, V gene, CDR3 length, CDR3 protein. The size field is filled for only some rows; it gives once, few, many or a size class.

size: NA
V: TRBV6-2/TRBV6-3
length: 21
CDR3: CASSKLEEGWVRSSGANVLTF

size: few
V: TRBV6-5
length: 12
CDR3: CASTRDSYGYTF

size: NA
V: TRBV10-1
length: 18
CDR3: CASSSRIKTGESGNTIYF

size: once
V: TRBV7-2
length: 15
CDR3: CASSLTVRGQETQYF

size: medium-sized
V: TRBV6-1
length: 14
CDR3: CASSEAWGSYEQYF

size: NA
V: TRBV19
length: 14
CDR3: CASSSQGPKQPQHF

size: few
V: TRBV9
length: 15
CDR3: CASSDGTGPYNEQFF

size: few
V: TRBV6-2/TRBV6-3
length: 12
CDR3: CASSGDRGIQYF

size: medium-sized
V: TRBV19
length: 16
CDR3: CASRKGELANTGELFF

size: few
V: TRBV24-1
length: 13
CDR3: CAIGDPNQNEQFF

size: NA
V: TRBV4-3
length: 15
CDR3: CASSQDSGGTDTQYF

size: NA
V: TRBV19
length: 15
CDR3: CASSPGSSTTYEQYF

size: once
V: TRBV19
length: 14
CDR3: CASPATATNEKLFF

size: NA
V: TRBV5-5
length: 18
CDR3: CASSLARLLAGGTDTQYF

size: NA
V: TRBV9
length: 15
CDR3: CASSVDGSSGNTIYF

size: few
V: TRBV4-3
length: 15
CDR3: CASSQVYGASYEQYF

size: once
V: TRBV18
length: 16
CDR3: CASSLLNLAGYNEQFF

size: NA
V: TRBV27
length: 13
CDR3: CASGPHSIQPQHF

size: NA
V: TRBV28
length: 15
CDR3: CASSRGLADQETQYF

size: NA
V: TRBV19
length: 13
CDR3: CASGTGWQETQYF

size: medium-sized
V: TRBV19
length: 16
CDR3: CASSLYSGQGGYGYTF

size: NA
V: TRBV5-4
length: 17
CDR3: CASSLKLRTSSYNEQFF

size: NA
V: TRBV6-2/TRBV6-3
length: 11
CDR3: CASSYPQEQFF

size: NA
V: TRBV27
length: 16
CDR3: CASSLGLAGGQVTQYF

size: NA
V: TRBV4-3
length: 20
CDR3: CASSQDSGTGLAGPYNEQFF

size: NA
V: TRBV6-2/TRBV6-3
length: 15
CDR3: CASSYARYREPEAFF

size: NA
V: TRBV11-3
length: 17
CDR3: CASTHLAGGPIVDEQFF

size: NA
V: TRBV19
length: 13
CDR3: CASTADGYSPLHF

size: NA
V: TRBV7-3
length: 15
CDR3: CASSMTLGGTGELFF

size: NA
V: TRBV14
length: 15
CDR3: CASSQLAGGLRRQYF

size: large
V: TRBV5-1
length: 15
CDR3: CASSTGLEKYNEQFF

size: NA
V: TRBV2
length: 12
CDR3: CASRDSNQPQHF

size: NA
V: TRBV24-1
length: 15
CDR3: CATSDSRLGGDTQYF

size: NA
V: TRBV5-6
length: 11
CDR3: CASSFIGAKFF

size: NA
V: TRBV14
length: 13
CDR3: CASSQGLGRPQHF

size: NA
V: TRBV2
length: 13
CDR3: CASSGIKGGEQYF

size: few
V: TRBV19
length: 14
CDR3: CASNTDGGTYGYTF

size: NA
V: TRBV19
length: 14
CDR3: CASSIGGRNTEAFF

size: once
V: TRBV6-6
length: 15
CDR3: CASSQTDSINTEAFF

size: few
V: TRBV6-5
length: 13
CDR3: CASSGGSGHEIYF

size: NA
V: TRBV6-5
length: 11
CDR3: CASLGLGEQYF

size: few
V: TRBV6-6
length: 13
CDR3: CASSYGPGDTQYF

size: NA
V: TRBV7-2
length: 15
CDR3: CASSYLAGGPYEQYF